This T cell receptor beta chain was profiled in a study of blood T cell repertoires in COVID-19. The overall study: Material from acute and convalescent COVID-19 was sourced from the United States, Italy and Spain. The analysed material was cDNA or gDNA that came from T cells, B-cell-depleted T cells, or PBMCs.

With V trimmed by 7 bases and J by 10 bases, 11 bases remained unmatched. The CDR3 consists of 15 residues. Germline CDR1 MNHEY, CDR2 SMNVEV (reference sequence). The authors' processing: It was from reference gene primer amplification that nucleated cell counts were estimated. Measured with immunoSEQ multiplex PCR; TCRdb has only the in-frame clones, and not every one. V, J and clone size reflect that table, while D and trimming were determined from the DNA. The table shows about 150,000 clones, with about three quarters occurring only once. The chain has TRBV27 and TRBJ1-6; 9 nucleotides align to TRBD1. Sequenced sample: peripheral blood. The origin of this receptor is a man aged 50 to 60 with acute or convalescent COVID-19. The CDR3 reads CASTQTDRGGSPLHF. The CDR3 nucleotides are TGTGCCAGCACCCAAACGGACAGGGGTGGATCACCCCTCCACTTT.